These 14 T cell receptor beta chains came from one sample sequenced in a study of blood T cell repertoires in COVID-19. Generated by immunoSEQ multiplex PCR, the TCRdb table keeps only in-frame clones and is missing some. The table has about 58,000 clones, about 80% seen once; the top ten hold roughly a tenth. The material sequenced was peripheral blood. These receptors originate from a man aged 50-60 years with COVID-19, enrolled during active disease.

CDR3 sequence (DNA): TGCGCCAGCAGCCAAGACCCGATGGGGGGGCAAGAGACCCAGTACTTC. Residues: CASSQDPMGGQETQYF. The rearrangement joins TRBV4-1 to TRBJ2-5, with 7 bases that match TRBD2. The V and J ends lost 0 bases and 2 bases, in that order; junction bases with no gene match: 6. The germline gives CDR1 MGHRA, CDR2 YSYEKL. CDR3 size: 16 residues.

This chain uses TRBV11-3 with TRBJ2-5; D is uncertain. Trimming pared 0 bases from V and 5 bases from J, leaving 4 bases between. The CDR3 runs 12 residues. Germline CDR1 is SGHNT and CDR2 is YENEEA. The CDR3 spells CASSLDRETQYF. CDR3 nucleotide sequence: TGTGCCAGCAGCTTAGATCGGGAGACCCAGTACTTC.

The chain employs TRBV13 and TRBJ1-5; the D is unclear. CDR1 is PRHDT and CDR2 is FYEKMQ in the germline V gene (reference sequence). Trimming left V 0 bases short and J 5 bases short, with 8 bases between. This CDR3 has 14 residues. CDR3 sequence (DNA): TGTGCCAGCAGCTTAGGAGGAGGTGATCAGCCCCAGCATTTT. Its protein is CASSLGGGDQPQHF.

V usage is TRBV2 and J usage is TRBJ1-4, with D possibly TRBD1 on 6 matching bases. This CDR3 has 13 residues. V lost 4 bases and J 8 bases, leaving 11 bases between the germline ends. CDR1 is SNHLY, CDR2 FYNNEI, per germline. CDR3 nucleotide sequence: TGTGCCAGCAGTGTAGACAGGAGGGAAAAACTGTTTTTT. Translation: CASSVDRREKLFF.

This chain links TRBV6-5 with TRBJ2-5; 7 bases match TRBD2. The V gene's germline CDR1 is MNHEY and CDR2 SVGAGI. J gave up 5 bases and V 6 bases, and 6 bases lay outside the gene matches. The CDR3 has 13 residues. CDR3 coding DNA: TGTGCCAGCAGCCCCCTGGGGGGGGAGACCCAGTACTTC. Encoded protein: CASSPLGGETQYF.

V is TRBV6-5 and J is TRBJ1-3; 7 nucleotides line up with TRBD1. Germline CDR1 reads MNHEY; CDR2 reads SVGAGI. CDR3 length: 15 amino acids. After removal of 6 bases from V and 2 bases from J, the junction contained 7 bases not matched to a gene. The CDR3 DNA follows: TGTGCCAGCAGCCCGGCACAGGGGACTGGAAACACCATATATTTT. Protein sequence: CASSPAQGTGNTIYF.

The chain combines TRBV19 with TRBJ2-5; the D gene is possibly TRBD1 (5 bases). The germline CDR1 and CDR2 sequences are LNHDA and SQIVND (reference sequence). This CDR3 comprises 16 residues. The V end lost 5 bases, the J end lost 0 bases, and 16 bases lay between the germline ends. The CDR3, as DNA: TGTGCCAGTAGTTCGATGACAGAACCGTACCAAGAGACCCAGTACTTC. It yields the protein CASSSMTEPYQETQYF.

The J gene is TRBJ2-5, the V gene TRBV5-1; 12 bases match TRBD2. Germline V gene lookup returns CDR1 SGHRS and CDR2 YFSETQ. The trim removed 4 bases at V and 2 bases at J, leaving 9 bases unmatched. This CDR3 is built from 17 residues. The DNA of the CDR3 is TGCGCCAGCAGCACGGGACTAGCGGGTCGGTGGCAAGAGACCCAGTACTTC. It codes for CASSTGLAGRWQETQYF.

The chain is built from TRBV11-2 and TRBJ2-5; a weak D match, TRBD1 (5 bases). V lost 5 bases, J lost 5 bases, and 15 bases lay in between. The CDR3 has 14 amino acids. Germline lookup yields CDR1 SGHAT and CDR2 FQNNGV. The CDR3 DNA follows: TGTGCCAGCAGCCTCCGCAGGGTGGGGGAGACCCAGTACTTC. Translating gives CASSLRRVGETQYF. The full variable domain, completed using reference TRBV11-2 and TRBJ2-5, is EAGVAQSPRYKIIEKRQSVAFWCNPISGHATLYWYQQILGQGPKLLIQFQNNGVVDDSQLPKDRFSAERLKGVDSTLKIQPAKLEDSAVYLCASSLRRVGETQYFGPGTRLLVL.

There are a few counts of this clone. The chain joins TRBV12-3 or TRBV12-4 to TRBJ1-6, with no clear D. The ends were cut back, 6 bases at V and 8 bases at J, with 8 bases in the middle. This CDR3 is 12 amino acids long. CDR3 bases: TGTGCCAGCAGCTCCCGGGATTCACCCCTCCACTTT. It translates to CASSSRDSPLHF.

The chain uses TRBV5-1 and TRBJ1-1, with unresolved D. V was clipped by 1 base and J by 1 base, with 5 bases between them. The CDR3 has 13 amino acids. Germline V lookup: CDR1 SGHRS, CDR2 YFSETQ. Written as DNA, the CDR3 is TGCGCCAGCAGCTTGACACCGAACACTGAAGCTTTCTTT. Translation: CASSLTPNTEAFF.

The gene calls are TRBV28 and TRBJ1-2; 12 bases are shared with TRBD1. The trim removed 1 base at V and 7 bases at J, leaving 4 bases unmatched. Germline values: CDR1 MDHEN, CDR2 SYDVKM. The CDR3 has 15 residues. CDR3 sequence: CASSLFPGQGAGYTF. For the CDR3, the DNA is TGTGCCAGCAGTTTATTCCCGGGACAGGGGGCTGGCTACACCTTC.

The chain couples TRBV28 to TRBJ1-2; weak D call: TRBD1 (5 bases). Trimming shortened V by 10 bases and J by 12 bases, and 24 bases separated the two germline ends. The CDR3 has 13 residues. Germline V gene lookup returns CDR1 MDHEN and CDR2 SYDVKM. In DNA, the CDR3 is TGTGCCACCCTCGCGGGGGGAGGACTTCCGAACACCTTC. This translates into CATLAGGGLPNTF.

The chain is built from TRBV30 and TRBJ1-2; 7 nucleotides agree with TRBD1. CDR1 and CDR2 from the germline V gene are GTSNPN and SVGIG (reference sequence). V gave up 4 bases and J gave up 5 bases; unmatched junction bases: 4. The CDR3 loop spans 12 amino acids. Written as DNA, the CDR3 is TGTGCCTGGACCCCGGGACAGTATGGCTACACCTTC. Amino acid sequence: CAWTPGQYGYTF.